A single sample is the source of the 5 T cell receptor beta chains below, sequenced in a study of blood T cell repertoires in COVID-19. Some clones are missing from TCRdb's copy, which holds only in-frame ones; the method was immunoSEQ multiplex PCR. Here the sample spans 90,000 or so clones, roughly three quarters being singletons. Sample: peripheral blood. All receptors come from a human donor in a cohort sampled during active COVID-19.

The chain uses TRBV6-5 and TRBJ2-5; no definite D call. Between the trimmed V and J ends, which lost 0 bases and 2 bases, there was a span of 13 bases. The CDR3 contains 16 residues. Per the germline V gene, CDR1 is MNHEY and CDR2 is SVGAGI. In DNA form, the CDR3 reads TGTGCCAGCAGTTACTCCCCAAGACTGGAGCAAGAGACCCAGTACTTC. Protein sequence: CASSYSPRLEQETQYF.

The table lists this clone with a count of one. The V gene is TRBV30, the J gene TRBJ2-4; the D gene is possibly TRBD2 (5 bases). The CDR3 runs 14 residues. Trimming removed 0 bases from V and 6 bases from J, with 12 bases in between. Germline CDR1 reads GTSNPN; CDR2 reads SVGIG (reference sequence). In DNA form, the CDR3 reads TGTGCCTGGAGTGTTAGCGTACACCTAAACATTCAGTACTTC. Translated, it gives CAWSVSVHLNIQYF. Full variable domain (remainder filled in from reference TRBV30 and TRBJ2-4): SQTIHQWPATLVQPVGSPLSLECTVEGTSNPNLYWYRQAAGRGLQLLFYSVGIGQISSEVPQNLSASRPQDRQFILSSKKLLLSDSGFYLCAWSVSVHLNIQYFGAGTRLSVL.

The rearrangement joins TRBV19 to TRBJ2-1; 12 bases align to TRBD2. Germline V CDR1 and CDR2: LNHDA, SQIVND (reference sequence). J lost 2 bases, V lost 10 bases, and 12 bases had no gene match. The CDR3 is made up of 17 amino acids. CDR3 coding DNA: TGTGCCACCAAACGGCTAGCGGGAGGGCCAGCCTACAATGAGCAGTTCTTC. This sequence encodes CATKRLAGGPAYNEQFF. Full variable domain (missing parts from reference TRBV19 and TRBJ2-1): DGGITQSPKYLFRKEGQNVTLSCEQNLNHDAMYWYRQDPGQGLRLIYYSQIVNDFQKGDIAEGYSVSREKKESFPLTVTSAQKNPTAFYLCATKRLAGGPAYNEQFFGPGTRLTVL.

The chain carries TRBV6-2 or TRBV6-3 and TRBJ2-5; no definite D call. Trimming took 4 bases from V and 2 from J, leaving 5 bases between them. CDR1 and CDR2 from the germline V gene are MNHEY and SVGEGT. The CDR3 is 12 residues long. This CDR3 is CASSSVQETQYF. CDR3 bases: TGTGCCAGCAGTTCGGTGCAAGAGACCCAGTACTTC.

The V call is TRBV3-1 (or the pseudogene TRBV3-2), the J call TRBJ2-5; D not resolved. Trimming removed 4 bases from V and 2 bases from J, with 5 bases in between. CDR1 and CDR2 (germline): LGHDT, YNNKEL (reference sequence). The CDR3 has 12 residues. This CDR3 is CASSPLQETQYF. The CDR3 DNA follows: TGTGCCAGCAGCCCCCTGCAAGAGACCCAGTACTTC.